This paragraph reports one TCR beta chain. This entry is derived from a study of cytotoxic CD8 clonotypes in ibrutinib-treated CLL. The overall study: Among responders, some 25 were partial and 2 complete; after median around 68 months, approximately 15 stayed remitted and about 12 progressed.

Germline V gene lookup returns CDR1 MRHNA and CDR2 SNTAGT. Between the trimmed V and J ends, which lost 5 bases and 3 bases, there was a span of 2 bases. The CDR3 runs 10 residues. Profiled with immunoSEQ multiplex PCR; TCRdb holds only in-frame clones, not every one. The table includes about 120,000 clones, 58% detected once. This material consisted of PBMCs, taken after 24 months of ibrutinib treatment. This TCR derives from a human donor with chronic lymphocytic leukemia. The chain carries TRBV6-4 and TRBJ2-7; D is ambiguous. CDR3 loop: CASSYYEQYF. DNA of the CDR3: TGTGCCAGCAGTTACTACGAGCAGTACTTC.